These 5 T cell receptor beta chains share one sample of origin, sequenced in a study of vaccination and CD4 T cells after COVID-19. The treatment was: approximately nine-day PBMC culture with coronavirus spike peptide pools or control peptides (ViraFEST assay). For these receptors, no antigen is known. Cultured CD4+ T-cell DNA underwent Oncomine TCR Beta short-read sequencing. TCRdb ran MiXCR on the PCR reads and lists one entry per CDR3 protein. The data show around 12,000 distinct CDR3 sequences, with 30% to 45% seen just once and about 18% held by the top ten. Material: cultured CD4+ T cells from blood. The receptors derive from a human donor with COVID-19.

This clonotype was observed a few times. The chain is built from TRBV2 and TRBJ2-7; 8 nucleotides agree with TRBD1. CDR1 is SNHLY, CDR2 FYNNEI, per germline. V lost 1 base to trimming and J lost 4 bases; unmatched junction nucleotides: 3. The CDR3 consists of 14 residues. This chain's CDR3 is CASSEVQGAYEQYF. CDR3 sequence (DNA): TGTGCCAGCAGTGAAGTTCAGGGGGCGTACGAGCAGTACTTC.

CDR3 loop: CASSIQGKAYEQYF. In DNA form, the CDR3 reads TGTGCCAGCAGCATACAGGGTAAGGCCTACGAGCAGTACTTC. The chain is built from TRBV11-3 and TRBJ2-7, with a tentative D call TRBD1 (6 bases). This CDR3 has 14 residues. Germline CDR1 SGHNT, CDR2 YENEEA. V was shortened by 5 bases and J by 2 bases, with 13 bases between the two germline ends.

This chain links TRBV6-2 or TRBV6-3 with TRBJ2-7; D remains unclear. Germline V lookup: CDR1 MNHEY, CDR2 SVGEGT. This CDR3 region has 15 residues. The V gene lost 5 bases and the J gene lost 5 bases, with 19 bases spanning the gap. The CDR3 spells CASSRPPHSLHEQYF. CDR3 nucleotide sequence: TGTGCCAGCAGTCGGCCGCCCCACTCCCTCCACGAGCAGTACTTC.

This clonotype came up a few times. The chain uses TRBV6-1 and TRBJ2-3, with 10 bases fitting TRBD2. The germline gives CDR1 MNHNS, CDR2 SASEGT. There are 18 residues in the CDR3. V shed 8 bases, J shed 5 bases, and the junction held 19 bases outside the gene matches. The CDR3 reads CASGTGPRAGGRGDTQYF. The CDR3 DNA reads TGTGCCAGCGGGACGGGACCCAGAGCGGGGGGGCGTGGAGATACGCAGTATTTT.

This clonotype was counted a few times. The chain joins TRBV15 to TRBJ1-2; no clear D. Trimming removed 4 bases from V and 8 bases from J, with 14 bases in between. The CDR3 extends over 13 amino acids. Germline V gives CDR1 LNHNV, CDR2 YYDKDF (reference sequence). In nucleotides, the CDR3 is TGTGCCACCAGCACAGATATGGCGAGAGGCTACACCTTC. It encodes CATSTDMARGYTF.